A single TCR beta chain is shown here with its context. A much larger clone sits a single nucleotide away, making a read error possible. The record originates from a study of molecular identifiers for immune sequencing clone quantification. Preparation of the bulk TCR libraries relied on previously described methods and listed TCR primers. TCRdb reanalysed the PCR reads using MiXCR and keeps one entry per CDR3 protein. The data hold hundreds of thousands of distinct CDR3 sequences, with over 25% observed a single time. Trimming removed 1 base from V and 1 base from J, with 10 bases in between. Germline V CDR1 and CDR2: MGHRA, YSYEKL. The CDR3 extends over 16 amino acids.

Sequenced material: naive CD8+ T cells from blood, with Jurkat cell RNA spiked in. Subset indicated: FACS-sorted CD8+CD4-CCR7+CD45RA+ naive T cells. The sequence derives from a human donor in good health. Some libraries in this study had Jurkat cell RNA spiked in. The rearrangement uses TRBV4-1 and TRBJ2-2; TRBD1 is a possible D gene (5 bases). CDR3 in amino acids: CASSQGGIRNTGELFF. The CDR3 coding sequence is TGCGCCAGCAGCCAAGGGGGCATCAGGAACACCGGGGAGCTGTTTTTT.